The rows below give T cell receptor beta chains drawn from one sample of a study of cytotoxic CD8 clonotypes in ibrutinib-treated CLL. Assay: immunoSEQ multiplex PCR; the TCRdb copy retains only in-frame clones and omits some. The sample includes under 300,000 clones, more than 70% seen only once; the top ten take around 6%. Sequenced here: PBMCs, sampled at disease progression, from a patient treated with ibrutinib. The receptors shown here come from a human donor with chronic lymphocytic leukemia. The CDR3 runs from the conserved cysteine through the conserved F or W. Fields, in order: J gene, V gene, CDR3 length, clone size, D gene, CDR3 DNA, CDR3 protein. D genes are given only for firm matches. Size values are once, few and many counts, or a class for expanded clones, and some rows have none.

>TRBJ2-1|TRBV7-6|15|once|TRBD2
TGTGCCAGCACCCGACTAGCGGGAGGGCGGCATGAGCAGTTCTTC
CASTRLAGGRHEQFF
>TRBJ2-7|TRBV6-5|12|-|-
TGTGCCAGCAGTTACTCGACCTACGAGCAGTACTTC
CASSYSTYEQYF
>TRBJ1-6|TRBV12-5|19|-|TRBD1
TGTGCTAGTGGTTTGTCCCAACCGGGACAGAGCTCCTATAATTCACCCCTCCACTTT
CASGLSQPGQSSYNSPLHF
>TRBJ1-6|TRBV5-1|15|-|-
TGCGCCAGCAGCTTGAGGGCGACGGGTAATTCACCCCTCCACTTT
CASSLRATGNSPLHF
>TRBJ2-3|TRBV5-1|16|-|TRBD2
TGCGCCAGCAGCTTTACTAGCGGGAGGGCCGATGATACGCAGTATTTT
CASSFTSGRADDTQYF
>TRBJ1-5|TRBV19|15|-|-
TGTGCCAGTAGTATAGGGCGTTCCCGGGTGCAGCCCCAGCATTTT
CASSIGRSRVQPQHF
>TRBJ2-7|TRBV6-6|16|few|TRBD2
TGTGCCAGCAGTCGCCCTACTAGCGGGAGGGCTCACGAGCAGTACTTC
CASSRPTSGRAHEQYF
>TRBJ2-2|TRBV11-2|15|-|-
TGTGCCAGCAGCTCCTTCAGACGGGTCACCGGGGAGCTGTTTTTT
CASSSFRRVTGELFF
>TRBJ1-1|TRBV5-1|17|-|TRBD1
TGCGCCAGCAGCTTGATTGTAGGGCAGGGGGCTAACACTGAAGCTTTCTTT
CASSLIVGQGANTEAFF
>TRBJ2-3|TRBV4-2|14|-|-
TGTGCCAGCAGCCAACTAGCAACCACAGATACGCAGTATTTT
CASSQLATTDTQYF
>TRBJ1-6|TRBV1|18|-|-
TGCACCAGCAGCCGCCGGGACAGGGTCCCCTCTTGGAATTCACCCCTCCACTTT
CTSSRRDRVPSWNSPLHF
>TRBJ1-2|TRBV5-6|13|-|-
TGTGCCAGCAGCGTGGCCGATAACTATGGCTACACCTTC
CASSVADNYGYTF
>TRBJ2-2|TRBV6-5|12|-|-
TGTGCCAGCAGACGGACGCACGGGGAGCTGTTTTTT
CASRRTHGELFF
>TRBJ2-1|TRBV7-9|18|-|TRBD2
TGTGCCAGCAGCTTAAAGCGGGAGTTAACCCGGACCTACAATGAGCAGTTCTTC
CASSLKRELTRTYNEQFF
>TRBJ2-3|TRBV7-7|14|-|-
TGTGCCAGCAGCTTATTTGACAGACCAGATACGCAGTATTTT
CASSLFDRPDTQYF
>TRBJ2-1|TRBV18|15|-|-
TGTGCCAGCTCACCTGCCATAAACGGGGACAATGAGCAGTTCTTC
CASSPAINGDNEQFF
>TRBJ2-3|TRBV2|14|-|TRBD2
TGTGCCAGCAGTAGACTAGCGGGTGCAGATACGCAGTATTTT
CASSRLAGADTQYF
>TRBJ2-7|TRBV9|15|-|-
TGTGCCAGCAGCCCCTGGCCCGGAGTAGACTACGAGCAGTACTTC
CASSPWPGVDYEQYF
>TRBJ1-3|TRBV18|16|-|-
TGTGCCAGCTCACCACGTCCTGAGGGGGCTGGAAACACCATATATTTT
CASSPRPEGAGNTIYF
>TRBJ1-1|TRBV27|16|-|TRBD1
TGTGCCAGCAGTTTATATCAGGGGGCCCCATCCTTATTAGCTTTCTTT
CASSLYQGAPSLLAFF
>TRBJ2-3|TRBV6-7|15|-|-
TGTGCCAGCAGTTCCAAGGACCCAAGCCAGGATACGCAGTATTTT
CASSSKDPSQDTQYF
>TRBJ1-5|TRBV28|12|-|-
TGTGCCAGCAGTTCCCCCCCACGGCCCCAGCATTTT
CASSSPPRPQHF
>TRBJ2-5|TRBV9|17|-|TRBD2
TGTGCCAGCAGCGTAGGAACGGTAGCGGGAGGACGGGAGACCCAGTACTTC
CASSVGTVAGGRETQYF
>TRBJ2-5|TRBV7-9|16|few|-
TGTGCCAGCAGCTTACGGGGGGCTCGCTCCCAAGAGACCCAGTACTTC
CASSLRGARSQETQYF
>TRBJ1-2|TRBV6-1|15|-|TRBD1
TGTGCCAGCAGAACCCTCAGGGGGGTCCCGAATGGCTACACCTTC
CASRTLRGVPNGYTF
>TRBJ1-1|TRBV28|15|-|TRBD1
TGTGCCAGCAGCTACAGGGGGCGGTGGAACACTGAAGCTTTCTTT
CASSYRGRWNTEAFF
>TRBJ1-3|TRBV28|18|-|-
TGTGCCAGCAGTTTTGGGGTTTGGAGCAGCCTCTCTGGAAACACCATATATTTT
CASSFGVWSSLSGNTIYF
>TRBJ2-1|TRBV19|12|-|-
TGTGCCAGTAGCCTCCCGGGGAATGAGCAGTTCTTC
CASSLPGNEQFF
>TRBJ1-5|TRBV29-1|13|-|-
TGCAGCGTTCGTGGCGATCCCCGAAAGCCCCAGCATTTT
CSVRGDPRKPQHF
>TRBJ1-6|TRBV6-1|13|-|-
TGTGCCAGCAGTGAGACAGGTCAATCACCCCTCCACTTT
CASSETGQSPLHF
>TRBJ1-1|TRBV5-1|14|-|-
TGCGCCAGCAGCTTAAATATCGTGAACACTGAAGCTTTCTTT
CASSLNIVNTEAFF
>TRBJ1-1|TRBV28|13|-|TRBD1
TGTGCCAGCGATACAGGGGTTGACACTGAAGCTTTCTTT
CASDTGVDTEAFF
>TRBJ1-1|TRBV5-1|13|-|-
TGCGCCAGCAGCCTTAGACAGGCCACTGAAGCTTTCTTT
CASSLRQATEAFF
>TRBJ2-3|TRBV7-9|13|-|-
TGTGCCAGCAGCTTAGGGGCGACAGATACGCAGTATTTT
CASSLGATDTQYF
>TRBJ2-6|TRBV5-4|16|-|-
TGTGCCAGCAGCTTTCTGACAGCCTCTGGGGCCAACGTCCTGACTTTC
CASSFLTASGANVLTF